The 13 T cell receptor beta chains in this list originate from one sample, sequenced in a study of blood T cells in healthy people across ages. PCR was performed a second time for about 7 to 12 cycles using a sample-barcoded 5' primer and a J-beta primer mix. TCRdb redid the calling of the 5' RACE reads with MiXCR, one entry per CDR3 protein. The sample holds roughly 640,000 distinct CDR3 sequences, 25% to 35% seen once. Sequencing used blood. The receptors originated from a woman aged 80 or older in good health.

In this sample, this clonotype turned up many times. The chain carries TRBV5-5 and TRBJ2-7, with TRBD1 identical over 8 bases. The CDR3 spans 14 residues. The J segment lost 3 bases and the V segment lost 7 bases, leaving 9 bases of the junction unmatched. Germline CDR1 reads SGHKS; CDR2 reads YYEKEE (reference sequence). The CDR3 reads CASGRIGQGYEQYF. Written as DNA, the CDR3 is TGTGCCAGCGGGCGTATCGGACAGGGCTACGAGCAGTACTTC.

The chain employs TRBV19 and TRBJ1-5, with D possibly TRBD1 on 6 matching bases. This CDR3 region has 17 residues. V lost 3 bases, J lost 5 bases, and 20 bases lay in between. In germline, CDR1 is LNHDA, CDR2 SQIVND (reference sequence). The CDR3 reads CASSIPRPDRRDQPQHF. The CDR3 DNA reads as TGTGCCAGTAGTATTCCCCGCCCGGACAGAAGGGATCAGCCCCAGCATTTT.

The chain carries TRBV18 and TRBJ2-1; no clear D gene. This CDR3 is built from 12 residues. The V end was cut by 4 bases, the J end by 9 bases, with 10 bases between. The V gene's germline CDR1 is KGHSH and CDR2 LQKENI. DNA of the CDR3: TGTGCCAGCTCACTTTCCGGTGGTGAGCAGTTCTTC. The encoded protein is CASSLSGGEQFF.

Turning to this clonotype: The junction does not match germline at one end; this may be a read error. The CDR3 bases are TGTGCCAGCAGTGAAGGTGCCAGGCACTCTGGAAACACCATATATTTT. Amino acid sequence: CASSEGARHSGNTIYF. The gene calls are TRBV24-1 and TRBJ1-3; no clear D. The CDR3 is made up of 16 amino acids. Germline V gene sequence: CDR1 KGHDR, CDR2 SFDVKD.

This clonotype showed up just a few times. A much larger clone sits a single nucleotide away, making a read error possible. This chain joins TRBV7-2 and TRBJ2-7; 7 bases map to TRBD1. Looked up from germline, CDR1 is SGHTA and CDR2 is FQGNSA. Germline trimming cut 5 bases from V and 7 bases from J; bases unmatched to any gene: 8. This CDR3 is 13 amino acids long. The CDR3 region has the DNA TGTGCCAGCAGCCTCCGAGGGGGCGATGAGCAGTACTTC. Residues: CASSLRGGDEQYF. The full variable domain, completed using reference TRBV7-2 and TRBJ2-7, is GAGVSQSPSNKVTEKGKDVELRCDPISGHTALYWYRQSLGQGLEFLIYFQGNSAPDKSGLPSDRFSAERTGGSVSTLTIQRTQQEDSAVYLCASSLRGGDEQYFGPGTRLTVT.

Notes on this clonotype: This could be a read error, since a much larger clone is one nucleotide away. The chain couples TRBV15 to TRBJ2-7; TRBD2 might be the D (5 bases). The CDR3 sequence is 14 residues long. Trimming stripped 5 bases from V and 7 bases from J, with 18 bases between. Per the germline V gene, CDR1 is LNHNV and CDR2 is YYDKDF (reference sequence). CDR3 region: CATSLTRVSNEQYF. The CDR3 DNA follows: TGTGCCACCAGCCTCACTAGGGTTTCCAATGAGCAGTACTTC.

A remark on this clonotype: A much larger clone is a single base away; this may be a read error. The chain has TRBV10-3 and TRBJ2-1; tentative D call: TRBD2 (5 bases). The CDR3 is 16 residues long. Deletions cut 6 bases from V and 7 bases from J, with 22 bases between. Germline loops: CDR1 ENHRY, CDR2 SYGVKD. For the CDR3, the DNA is TGTGCCATCAGGGACGTGCGCGAGGGCCCCTCTAATGAGCAGTTCTTC. Protein sequence: CAIRDVREGPSNEQFF.

This clonotype was counted only a few times. The V gene is TRBV3-1, the J gene TRBJ1-3, with unresolved D. The germline V gene encodes CDR1 LGHDT and CDR2 YNNKEL (reference sequence). With 8 bases removed from V and 5 bases from J, the gap between germline ends came to 10 bases. The CDR3 has 12 residues. CDR3 DNA sequence: TGTGCCAGCGCCCCGGGCCGAAACACCATATATTTT. Protein product: CASAPGRNTIYF.

This clonotype came up many times. The chain combines TRBV12-3 or TRBV12-4 with TRBJ2-7, with 14 bases fitting TRBD2. The CDR3 length is 16 residues. Trimming at V came to 6 bases and at J to 2 bases, leaving 6 bases not matched to a gene. The CDR3 region has the DNA TGTGCCAGCAGCCCGAGGGGACTAGCGGGGGCCTACGAGCAGTACTTC. Amino acid sequence: CASSPRGLAGAYEQYF.

This clonotype was seen many times. V and J are TRBV7-2 and TRBJ2-3; D uncertain. The CDR3 covers 15 residues. Trimming cost V 3 bases and J 4 bases, with 14 bases left between them. Germline CDR1 reads SGHTA; CDR2 reads FQGNSA. Written as DNA, the CDR3 is TGTGCCAGCAGCTTCACAGTAGGTAAAGCAGATACGCAGTATTTT. This gives the protein CASSFTVGKADTQYF.

This clonotype was seen a few times. The chain joins TRBV5-5 to TRBJ1-5; D not certain. V lost 4 bases to trimming and J lost 0 bases, with 8 bases between them. Germline CDR1 reads SGHKS; CDR2 reads YYEKEE (reference sequence). CDR3 length: 14 amino acids. The CDR3 is CASSQGFSNQPQHF. The CDR3 region has the DNA TGTGCCAGCAGCCAAGGATTTAGCAATCAGCCCCAGCATTTT.

The chain combines TRBV7-2 with TRBJ1-2, with D hard to call. CDR3 length equals 14 residues. V gave up 0 bases and J gave up 1 base, with 6 bases separating them. CDR1 and CDR2 from the germline V gene are SGHTA and FQGNSA. CDR3 in amino acids: CASSLAGVNYGYTF. CDR3 nucleotide sequence: TGTGCCAGCAGCTTAGCCGGGGTTAACTATGGCTACACCTTC. The full variable domain, completed using reference TRBV7-2 and TRBJ1-2, is GAGVSQSPSNKVTEKGKDVELRCDPISGHTALYWYRQSLGQGLEFLIYFQGNSAPDKSGLPSDRFSAERTGGSVSTLTIQRTQQEDSAVYLCASSLAGVNYGYTFGSGTRLTVV.

Notes on this clonotype: The junction does not match germline at one end; this may be a read error. This chain connects TRBV14 to TRBJ2-7; D unclear. The CDR3 contains 16 residues. In germline, CDR1 is SGHDN, CDR2 FVKESK. The CDR3 loop is CAGSTRTGRSSYEQYF. The CDR3 DNA is TGTGCCGGCAGCACACGGACGGGCCGGAGCTCCTACGAGCAGTACTTC.